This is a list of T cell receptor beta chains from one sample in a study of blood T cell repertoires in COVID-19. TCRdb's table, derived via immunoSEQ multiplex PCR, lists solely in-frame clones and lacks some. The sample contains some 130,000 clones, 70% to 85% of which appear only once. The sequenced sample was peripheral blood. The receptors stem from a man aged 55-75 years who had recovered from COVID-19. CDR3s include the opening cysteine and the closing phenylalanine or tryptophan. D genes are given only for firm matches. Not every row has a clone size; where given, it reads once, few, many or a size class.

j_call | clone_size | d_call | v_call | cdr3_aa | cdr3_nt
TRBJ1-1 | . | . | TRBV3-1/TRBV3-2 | CASSHQLNTEAFF | TGTGCCAGCAGCCACCAATTGAACACTGAAGCTTTCTTT
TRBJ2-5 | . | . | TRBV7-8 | CASSLAGSREETQYF | TGTGCCAGCAGCTTGGCCGGGTCTCGGGAAGAGACCCAGTACTTC
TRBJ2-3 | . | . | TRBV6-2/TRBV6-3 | CASSYSSRGTDTQYF | TGTGCCAGCAGTTACTCTTCAAGGGGGACGGATACGCAGTATTTT
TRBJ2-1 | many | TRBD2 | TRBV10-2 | CASSESGLARYNEQFF | TGCGCCAGCAGTGAGTCGGGACTAGCGCGATACAATGAGCAGTTCTTC
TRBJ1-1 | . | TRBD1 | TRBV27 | CASSLGAGTGGTEAFF | TGTGCCAGCAGTTTAGGGGCCGGGACAGGGGGGACTGAAGCTTTCTTT
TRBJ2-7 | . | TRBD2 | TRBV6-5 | CASSYRLAGGPQQYF | TGTGCCAGCAGTTATCGTCTAGCGGGGGGGCCCCAGCAGTACTTC
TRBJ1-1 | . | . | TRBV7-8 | CASSLEQGTEAFF | TGTGCCAGCAGCTTAGAGCAGGGCACTGAAGCTTTCTTT
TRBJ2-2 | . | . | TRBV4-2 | CASSTDPEPTGELFF | TGTGCCAGCAGCACTGACCCGGAGCCGACCGGGGAGCTGTTTTTT
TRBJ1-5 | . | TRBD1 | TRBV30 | CAWSLDRGVKQPQHF | TGTGCCTGGAGCTTGGACAGGGGGGTCAAACAGCCCCAGCATTTT
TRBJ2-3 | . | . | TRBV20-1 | CSVFRGDTQYF | TGCAGTGTTTTCCGTGGCGATACGCAGTATTTT
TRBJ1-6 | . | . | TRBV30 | CAANRGQEVSSLHF | TGTGCCGCGAATCGGGGACAAGAAGTTTCGTCCCTCCACTTT
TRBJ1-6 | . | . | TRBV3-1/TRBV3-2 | CASSQDLASYNSPLHF | TGTGCCAGCAGCCAAGATCTAGCCTCCTATAATTCACCCCTCCACTTT
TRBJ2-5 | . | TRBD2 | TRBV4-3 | CASSQRLAGETQYF | TGCGCCAGCAGCCAGCGGCTAGCGGGGGAGACCCAGTACTTC
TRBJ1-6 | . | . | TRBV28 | CASRLLGRSGSPLHF | TGTGCCAGCCGGCTTTTAGGACGGAGCGGGTCACCCCTCCACTTT
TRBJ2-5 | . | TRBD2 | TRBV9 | CASSVGASGSKETQYF | TGTGCCAGCAGCGTAGGGGCTAGCGGATCCAAGGAGACCCAGTACTTC
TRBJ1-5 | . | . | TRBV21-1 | CASSRNRVLSNQPQHF | TGTGCCAGCAGCAGGAACCGGGTCCTTAGCAATCAGCCCCAGCATTTT
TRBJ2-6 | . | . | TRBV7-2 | CARLGAGANVLTF | TGTGCCCGACTAGGGGCTGGGGCCAACGTCCTGACTTTC
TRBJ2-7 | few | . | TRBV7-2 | CASSLAGGSYEQYF | TGTGCCAGCAGCTTAGCGGGGGGCTCCTACGAGCAGTACTTC
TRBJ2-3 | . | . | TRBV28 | CASRLKTSFPDTQYF | TGTGCCAGCAGGTTAAAAACTAGCTTTCCAGATACGCAGTATTTT
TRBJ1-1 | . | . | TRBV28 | CASITQGKAFF | TGTGCCAGCATTACGCAGGGGAAAGCTTTCTTT
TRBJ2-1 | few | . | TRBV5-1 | CASSLSGQVGYNEQFF | TGCGCCAGCAGCTTGAGCGGGCAAGTCGGCTACAATGAGCAGTTCTTC
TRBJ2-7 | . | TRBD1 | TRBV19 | CASSRFSGTGGYEQYF | TGTGCCAGTAGTCGATTTAGTGGGACAGGAGGATACGAGCAGTACTTC
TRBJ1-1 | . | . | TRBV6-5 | CASRDFYGGTEAFF | TGTGCCAGCAGAGACTTTTATGGTGGCACTGAAGCTTTCTTT
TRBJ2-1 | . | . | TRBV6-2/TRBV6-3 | CASSYRGGVDEQFF | TGTGCCAGCAGCTATCGGGGCGGGGTGGATGAGCAGTTCTTC
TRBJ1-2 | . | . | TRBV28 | CASSFQRGGGYTF | TGTGCCAGCAGTTTCCAAAGGGGCGGTGGCTACACCTTC
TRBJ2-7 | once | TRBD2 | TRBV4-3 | CASSQRPGGNSEQYF | TGCGCCAGCAGCCAAAGACCCGGGGGGAACTCCGAGCAGTACTTC
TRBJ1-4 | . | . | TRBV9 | CASSVGGRRNEKLFF | TGTGCCAGCAGCGTAGGTGGCAGGCGCAATGAAAAACTGTTTTTT
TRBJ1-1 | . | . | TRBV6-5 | CASSYRVDATEAFF | TGTGCCAGCAGTTACCGGGTAGATGCCACTGAAGCTTTCTTT
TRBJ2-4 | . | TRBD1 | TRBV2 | CASGDSANIQYF | TGTGCCAGCGGGGACAGCGCAAACATTCAGTACTTC
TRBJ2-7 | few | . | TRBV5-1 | CASTTGGSYEQYF | TGCGCCAGTACGACGGGCGGGTCCTACGAGCAGTACTTC
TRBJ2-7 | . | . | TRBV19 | CASSPAGLSYEQYF | TGTGCCAGTAGCCCCGCAGGGTTATCCTACGAGCAGTACTTC
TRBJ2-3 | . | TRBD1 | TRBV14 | CASSQVWDRSTDTQYF | TGTGCCAGCAGCCAAGTTTGGGACAGGAGCACAGATACGCAGTATTTT
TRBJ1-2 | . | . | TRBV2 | CASSQVNYGYTF | TGTGCCAGCAGTCAGGTTAACTATGGCTACACCTTC
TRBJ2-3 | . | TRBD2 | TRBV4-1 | CASSSLAGTSTDTQYF | TGCGCCAGCAGCTCCCTAGCGGGAACAAGCACAGATACGCAGTATTTT
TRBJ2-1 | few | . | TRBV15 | CATRSGLGSYNEQFF | TGTGCCACCAGAAGCGGCCTAGGAAGTTACAATGAGCAGTTCTTC